These T cell receptor beta chains were read from a single sample in a study of OX40 agonist ivuxolimab in advanced cancers. Only in-frame clones appear in the TCRdb table, and some are missing; sequencing was by immunoSEQ multiplex PCR. This sample has about 67,000 clones, with roughly 85% found just once. The sample was CD4+ or CD8+ T cells sorted from blood, taken in a trial of the OX40 agonist ivuxolimab. The receptors come from an adult with an advanced solid tumor such as melanoma, head and neck, liver or kidney cancer. CDR3s include the opening cysteine and the closing phenylalanine or tryptophan. Each record gives: clone size, J gene, D gene, V gene, CDR3 DNA, CDR3 protein. A D gene is named only where the DNA matches it firmly. Clone size appears in some rows only: once, few, many, or a class for an expanded clone.

>.|TRBJ1-4|.|TRBV6-1
TGTGCCAGCAGGGGGCTTTTCGATGAAAAACTGTTTTTT
CASRGLFDEKLFF
>.|TRBJ2-2|TRBD2|TRBV11-2
TGTGCCAGCAGCGTAACTTCTAGCGGGAGTTCCACCGGGGAGCTGTTTTTT
CASSVTSSGSSTGELFF
>.|TRBJ2-1|.|TRBV15
TGTGCCACCGGCCGGGACACGGGGGTAGTCGAGCAGTTCTTC
CATGRDTGVVEQFF
>.|TRBJ2-7|TRBD1|TRBV28
TGTGCCAGCAGAATCTCGGGACAGGGGGTATACTTC
CASRISGQGVYF
>few|TRBJ1-2|.|TRBV11-2
TGTGCCAGCAGCCCGGGACTGTATGGCTACACCTTC
CASSPGLYGYTF
>.|TRBJ2-3|.|TRBV28
TGTGCCAGCAGGCCGGACACTAGCACAGATACGCAGTATTTT
CASRPDTSTDTQYF
>once|TRBJ1-5|.|TRBV30
TGTGCCTGGAGTGCTTCAGGTTCCCGTGGTCAGCCCCAGCATTTT
CAWSASGSRGQPQHF
>few|TRBJ2-4|TRBD2|TRBV4-3
TGCGCCAGCAGCGCCGGGGCTAGCGGGCGAAAAAACATTCAGTACTTC
CASSAGASGRKNIQYF
>.|TRBJ2-3|.|TRBV6-6
TGTGCCAGCAGTTCTGAGGACCCACAAGATACGCAGTATTTT
CASSSEDPQDTQYF
>.|TRBJ2-3|TRBD1|TRBV28
TGTGCCAGCAGCGAACAGGGGGGACGCACAGATACGCAGTATTTT
CASSEQGGRTDTQYF
>.|TRBJ1-6|.|TRBV30
TGTGCCGGGGGAAGAGATAATTCACCCCTCCACTTT
CAGGRDNSPLHF
>.|TRBJ2-4|.|TRBV6-6
TGTGCCAGCAGTGCCGCCAGAGATAAAAACATTCAGTACTTC
CASSAARDKNIQYF
>once|TRBJ1-2|.|TRBV6-5
TGTGCCAGCAGGATCGGACAGAACTATGGCTACACCTTC
CASRIGQNYGYTF
>.|TRBJ1-5|.|TRBV27
TGTGCCAGCTGGGGGGCACGCAATCAGCCCCAGCATTTT
CASWGARNQPQHF
>.|TRBJ1-5|.|TRBV19
TGTGCCAGTAAGGCCCGGACAGATAGCAATCAGCCCCAGCATTTT
CASKARTDSNQPQHF
>.|TRBJ2-2|.|TRBV29-1
TGCGGGCTGGAGTTCGGCACCGGGGAGCTGTTTTTT
CGLEFGTGELFF
>.|TRBJ2-5|.|TRBV29-1
TGCAGCGTTCTCCGCCAGGGTCTCGAGACCCAGTACTTC
CSVLRQGLETQYF
>.|TRBJ2-1|.|TRBV11-2
TGTGCCAGCAGCCCGTACAATGAGCAGTTCTTC
CASSPYNEQFF
>.|TRBJ1-1|.|TRBV7-3
TGTGCCAGCAGCTTAGGGGGCCTGAACACTGAAGCTTTCTTT
CASSLGGLNTEAFF
>.|TRBJ2-5|TRBD2|TRBV7-2
TGTGCCAGCAGCCGCGGGGGGGCGGAGGAGACCCAGTACTTC
CASSRGGAEETQYF
>.|TRBJ2-3|TRBD2|TRBV10-3
TGTGCCATCAGGGGACTAGCGGGTGAACGCACAGATACGCAGTATTTT
CAIRGLAGERTDTQYF
>few|TRBJ2-7|TRBD1|TRBV2
TGTGCCAGCAGTGTAGGACAGGGGCCTCCCTACGAGCAGTACTTC
CASSVGQGPPYEQYF
>.|TRBJ2-6|TRBD1|TRBV6-6
TGTGCCAGCAGTTACTCGGACAGGGCTGGGGCCAACGTCCTGACTTTC
CASSYSDRAGANVLTF
>.|TRBJ2-6|.|TRBV30
TGTGCCTGGACGAGGGGGGCCAACGTCCTGACTTTC
CAWTRGANVLTF
>.|TRBJ1-1|.|TRBV18
TGTGCCAGCTCACCACCGAGCCAGAACACTGAAGCTTTCTTT
CASSPPSQNTEAFF
>.|TRBJ2-5|.|TRBV6-6
TGTGCCAGCAGTTACGGGCAGTTACAAGAGACCCAGTACTTC
CASSYGQLQETQYF
>.|TRBJ1-5|.|TRBV30
TGTGCCTGGAAGGCCGACGGGCCCAATCAGCCCCAGCATTTT
CAWKADGPNQPQHF
>.|TRBJ2-5|.|TRBV11-3
TGTGCCAGCAGCTTAGACTCCGGAGGCGGGGAGACCCAGTACTTC
CASSLDSGGGETQYF